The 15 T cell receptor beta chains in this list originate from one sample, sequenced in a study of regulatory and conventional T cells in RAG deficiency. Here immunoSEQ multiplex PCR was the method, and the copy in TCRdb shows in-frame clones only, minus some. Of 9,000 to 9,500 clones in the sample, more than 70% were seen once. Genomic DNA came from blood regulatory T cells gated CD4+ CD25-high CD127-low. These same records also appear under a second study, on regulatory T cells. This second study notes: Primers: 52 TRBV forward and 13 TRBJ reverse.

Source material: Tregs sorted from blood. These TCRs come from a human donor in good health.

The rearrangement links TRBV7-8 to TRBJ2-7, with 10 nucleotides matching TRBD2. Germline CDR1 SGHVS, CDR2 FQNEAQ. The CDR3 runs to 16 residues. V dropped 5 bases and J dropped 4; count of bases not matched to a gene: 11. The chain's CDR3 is CASSITTAGGPYEQYF. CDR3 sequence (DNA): TGTGCCAGCAGCATCACCACAGCGGGAGGGCCGTACGAGCAGTACTTC.

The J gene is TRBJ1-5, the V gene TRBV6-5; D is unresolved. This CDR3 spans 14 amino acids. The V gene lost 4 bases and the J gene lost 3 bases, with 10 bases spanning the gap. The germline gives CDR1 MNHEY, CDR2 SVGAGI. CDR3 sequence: CASSSRGYNQPQHF. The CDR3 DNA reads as TGTGCCAGCAGTTCTCGCGGTTACAATCAGCCCCAGCATTTT.

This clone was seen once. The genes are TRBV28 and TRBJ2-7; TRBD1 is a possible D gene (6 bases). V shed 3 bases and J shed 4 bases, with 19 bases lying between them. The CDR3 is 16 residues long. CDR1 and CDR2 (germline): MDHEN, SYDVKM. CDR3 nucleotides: TGTGCCAGCAGTTTGGCTAGCAGGGGCCGAGGGTACGAGCAGTACTTC. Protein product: CASSLASRGRGYEQYF.

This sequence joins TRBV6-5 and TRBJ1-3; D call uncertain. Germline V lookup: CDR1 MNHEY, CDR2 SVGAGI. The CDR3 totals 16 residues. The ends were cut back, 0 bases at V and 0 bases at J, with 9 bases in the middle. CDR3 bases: TGTGCCAGCAGTTACTCGTCCACTTACTCTGGAAACACCATATATTTT. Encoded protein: CASSYSSTYSGNTIYF.

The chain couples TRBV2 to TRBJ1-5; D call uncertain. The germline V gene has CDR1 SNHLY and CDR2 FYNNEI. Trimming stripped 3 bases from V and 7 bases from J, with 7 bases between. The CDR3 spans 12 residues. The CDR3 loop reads CASSDWPQPQHF. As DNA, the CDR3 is TGTGCCAGCAGTGATTGGCCGCAGCCCCAGCATTTT.

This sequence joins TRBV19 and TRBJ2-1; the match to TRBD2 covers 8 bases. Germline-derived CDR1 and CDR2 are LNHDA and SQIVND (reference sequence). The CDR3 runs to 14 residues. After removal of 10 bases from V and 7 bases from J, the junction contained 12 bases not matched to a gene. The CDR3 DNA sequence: TGTGCCACCTCCGGGGGGGGACCGTGGAATGAGCAGTTCTTC. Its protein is CATSGGGPWNEQFF.

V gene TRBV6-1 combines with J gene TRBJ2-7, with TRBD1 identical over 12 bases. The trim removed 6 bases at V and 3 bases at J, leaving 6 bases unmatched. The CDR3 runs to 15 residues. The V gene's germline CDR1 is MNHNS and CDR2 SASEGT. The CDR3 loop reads CASRPGTGGGYEQYF. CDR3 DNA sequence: TGTGCCAGCAGACCCGGGACAGGGGGCGGCTACGAGCAGTACTTC.

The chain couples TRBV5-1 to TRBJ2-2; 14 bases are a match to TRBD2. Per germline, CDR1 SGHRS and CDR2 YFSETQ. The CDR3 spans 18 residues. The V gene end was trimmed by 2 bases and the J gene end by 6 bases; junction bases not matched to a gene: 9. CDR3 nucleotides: TGCGCCAGCAGCTTAGGGGGGACTAGCGGGAGATGGTCCGGGGAGCTGTTTTTT. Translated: CASSLGGTSGRWSGELFF.

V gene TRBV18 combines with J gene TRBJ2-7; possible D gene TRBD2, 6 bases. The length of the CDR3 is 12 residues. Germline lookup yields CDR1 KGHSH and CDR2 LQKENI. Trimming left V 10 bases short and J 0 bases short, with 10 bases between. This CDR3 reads CATSGLSYEQYF. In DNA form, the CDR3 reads TGTGCCACCTCGGGACTCTCCTACGAGCAGTACTTC.

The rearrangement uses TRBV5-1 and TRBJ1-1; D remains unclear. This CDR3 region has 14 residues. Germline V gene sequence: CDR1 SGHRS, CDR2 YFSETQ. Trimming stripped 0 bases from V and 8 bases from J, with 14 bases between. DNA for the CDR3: TGCGCCAGCAGCTTGGCCGTTACAGCCCCAGAAGCTTTCTTT. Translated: CASSLAVTAPEAFF. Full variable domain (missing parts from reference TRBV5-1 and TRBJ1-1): KAGVTQTPRYLIKTRGQQVTLSCSPISGHRSVSWYQQTPGQGLQFLFEYFSETQRNKGNFPGRFSGRQFSNSRSEMNVSTLELGDSALYLCASSLAVTAPEAFFGQGTRLTVV.

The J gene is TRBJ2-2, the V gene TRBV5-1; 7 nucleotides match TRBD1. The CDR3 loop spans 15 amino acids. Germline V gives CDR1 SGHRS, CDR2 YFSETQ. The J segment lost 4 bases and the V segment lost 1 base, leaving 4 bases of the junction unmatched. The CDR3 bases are TGCGCCAGCAGCTTGACAGGGGCGGGCACCGGGGAGCTGTTTTTT. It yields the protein CASSLTGAGTGELFF. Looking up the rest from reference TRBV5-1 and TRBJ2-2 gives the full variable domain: KAGVTQTPRYLIKTRGQQVTLSCSPISGHRSVSWYQQTPGQGLQFLFEYFSETQRNKGNFPGRFSGRQFSNSRSEMNVSTLELGDSALYLCASSLTGAGTGELFFGEGSRLTVL.

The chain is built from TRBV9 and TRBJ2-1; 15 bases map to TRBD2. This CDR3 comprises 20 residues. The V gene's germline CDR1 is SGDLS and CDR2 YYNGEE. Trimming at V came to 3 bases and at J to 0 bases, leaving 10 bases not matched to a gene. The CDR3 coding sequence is TGTGCCAGCAGCGGCACACCCGGGACTAGCGGGGGGAACTCCTACAATGAGCAGTTCTTC. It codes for CASSGTPGTSGGNSYNEQFF.

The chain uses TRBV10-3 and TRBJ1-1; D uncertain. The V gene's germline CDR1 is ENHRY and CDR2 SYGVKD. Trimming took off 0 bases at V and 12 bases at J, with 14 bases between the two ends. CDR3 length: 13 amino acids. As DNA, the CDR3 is TGTGCCATCAGTGAGTCGGAGGGAGGGAGAACTTTCTTT. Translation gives CAISESEGGRTFF.

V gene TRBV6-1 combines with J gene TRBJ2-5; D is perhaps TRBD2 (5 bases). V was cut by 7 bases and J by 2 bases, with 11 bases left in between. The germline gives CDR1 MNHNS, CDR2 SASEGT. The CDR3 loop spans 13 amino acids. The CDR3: CASKVGLQETQYF. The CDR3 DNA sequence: TGTGCCAGCAAGGTTGGACTGCAAGAGACCCAGTACTTC.

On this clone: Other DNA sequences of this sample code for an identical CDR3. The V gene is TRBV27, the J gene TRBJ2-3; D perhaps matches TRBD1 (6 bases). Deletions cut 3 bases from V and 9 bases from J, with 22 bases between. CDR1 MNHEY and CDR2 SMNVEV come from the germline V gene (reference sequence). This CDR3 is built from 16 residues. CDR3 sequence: CASSFFRAGARETQYF. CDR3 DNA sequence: TGTGCCAGCAGTTTTTTCAGGGCAGGGGCGAGGGAGACGCAGTATTTT.